These 4 T cell receptor beta chains share one sample of origin, sequenced in a study of shared clonotypes between healthy human individuals. Profiling relied on immunoSEQ multiplex PCR, and the TCRdb table lists in-frame clones only, not all of them. The sample yields some 680,000 clones, around three quarters seen once. The specimen sequenced was memory CD4+ T cells sorted from blood. Described subset: CD45RA-negative fraction. The receptors originated from a woman in her 30s in good health.

The rearrangement joins TRBV7-9 to TRBJ1-1; D not certain. Germline CDR1 is SEHNR and CDR2 is FQNEAQ (reference sequence). This CDR3 is built from 13 residues. V was clipped by 6 bases and J by 6 bases, with 14 bases between them. CDR3 coding DNA: TGTGCCAGCAGTTCTTGGTCCACGGCTGAAGCTTTCTTT. Its translation: CASSSWSTAEAFF.

The chain couples TRBV7-9 to TRBJ2-7; D not resolved. The CDR3 is made up of 12 amino acids. V was shortened by 11 bases and J by 2 bases, with 13 bases between the two germline ends. CDR1 and CDR2 (germline): SEHNR, FQNEAQ (reference sequence). The CDR3 region has the DNA TGTGCCCGGGCGGTGTTAGCCTACGAGCAGTACTTC. Translating it yields CARAVLAYEQYF.

The CDR3 nucleotides are TGCGCCAGCAGGGGCGTGGAGGGCTACAATGAGCAGTTCTTC. Translating it yields CASRGVEGYNEQFF. V and J are TRBV5-1 and TRBJ2-1; a possible D gene is TRBD2 (6 bases). From germline, CDR1 is SGHRS and CDR2 YFSETQ. This CDR3 is 14 amino acids long. V lost 5 bases to trimming and J lost 3 bases, with 12 bases between them.

Only a few counts were recorded for this clone. The chain employs TRBV10-3 and TRBJ1-4; 8 bases fit TRBD1. The germline V gene has CDR1 ENHRY and CDR2 SYGVKD. Trimming removed 8 bases from V and 5 bases from J; junction bases left unmatched: 7. The CDR3 length is 14 residues. The DNA of the CDR3 is TGTGCCATCCGGAGACAGGGGCTAAATGAAAAACTGTTTTTT. Translating gives CAIRRQGLNEKLFF.